A selection of T cell receptor beta chains follows, all from one sample in a study of technical replicates of blood from a few donors. TCRdb keeps only in-frame clones here, not all; method: immunoSEQ multiplex PCR. The sample shows roughly 100,000 clones, 90% to 96% of them seen only once. Sequenced: T cells isolated from PBMCs. These receptors were taken from a human donor in good health. The CDR3 runs from the conserved cysteine through the conserved F or W. A D gene is named only where the DNA matches it firmly. Only part of the rows carry a size: once, few, many, or a class if the clone is expanded.

cdr3_aa,cdr3_nt,j_call,clone_size,v_call,d_call
CASRAGTGGNQPQHF,TGTGCCAGCAGGGCCGGGACAGGGGGCAATCAGCCCCAGCATTTT,TRBJ1-5,.,TRBV25-1,TRBD1
CASGLALSYEQYF,TGTGCCAGTGGACTAGCGCTCTCCTACGAGCAGTACTTC,TRBJ2-7,few,TRBV25-1,TRBD2
CASSHATGGEKLFF,TGTGCCAGCAGTCACGCAACTGGCGGTGAAAAACTGTTTTTT,TRBJ1-4,.,TRBV28,.
CASSPFGDSIAYEQYF,TGTGCCAGCTCACCGTTTGGGGACAGCATTGCCTACGAGCAGTACTTC,TRBJ2-7,.,TRBV18,TRBD1
CASSFQGAWAGELFF,TGTGCCAGCAGTTTCCAGGGGGCTTGGGCCGGGGAGCTGTTTTTT,TRBJ2-2,.,TRBV6-5,TRBD1
CASSYSGSTGELFF,TGTGCCAGCAGTTACTCCGGGAGTACCGGGGAGCTGTTTTTT,TRBJ2-2,.,TRBV6-6,.
CASSLGGRLAAYTEAFF,TGCGCCAGCAGCTTGGGAGGGCGGCTGGCGGCTTACACTGAAGCTTTCTTT,TRBJ1-1,.,TRBV5-1,.
CASSSSAGGSYEQYF,TGTGCCAGCAGTTCGTCCGCGGGAGGGTCCTACGAGCAGTACTTC,TRBJ2-7,.,TRBV28,TRBD2
CASSPKLSGIETQYF,TGTGCCAGCTCACCCAAACTCTCCGGGATCGAGACCCAGTACTTC,TRBJ2-5,.,TRBV18,.
CASTRRESIDTQYF,TGTGCCAGCACGAGAAGGGAGTCGATAGATACGCAGTATTTT,TRBJ2-3,once,TRBV7-8,.
CASSRQGRFNEKLFF,TGCGCCAGCAGCCGACAGGGCCGTTTTAATGAAAAACTGTTTTTT,TRBJ1-4,.,TRBV4-1,TRBD1
CASSPDRGRGLSNTEAFF,TGTGCCAGCAGCCCTGACCGCGGCAGGGGGCTATCGAACACTGAAGCTTTCTTT,TRBJ1-1,.,TRBV27,TRBD1
CASSMKGELDPYEQYF,TGTGCCAGCAGCATGAAGGGGGAGCTTGACCCCTACGAGCAGTACTTC,TRBJ2-7,.,TRBV21-1,.
CASPRRGTYEQYF,TGTGCCTCGCCAAGAAGGGGGACCTACGAGCAGTACTTC,TRBJ2-7,.,TRBV30,.
CASSAGQLNTEAFF,TGTGCCAGCAGTGCGGGACAGTTGAACACTGAAGCTTTCTTT,TRBJ1-1,.,TRBV25-1,TRBD1
CASSPRPSAGGYTGELFF,TGTGCCAGCAGCCCCCGTCCCTCGGCGGGGGGGTACACCGGGGAGCTGTTTTTT,TRBJ2-2,.,TRBV9,TRBD2
CASGNRGRETQYF,TGTGCTAGTGGGAACAGGGGGCGAGAGACCCAGTACTTC,TRBJ2-5,once,TRBV12-5,TRBD1
CASSTIAGASYEQYF,TGCGCCAGCAGCACGATAGCGGGAGCGAGCTACGAGCAGTACTTC,TRBJ2-7,.,TRBV5-1,TRBD2
CASSKGGGGDRYTF,TGTGCCAGCAGTAAAGGCGGGGGGGGTGATCGCTACACCTTC,TRBJ1-2,.,TRBV9,.
CASSELAGGSDQDTQYF,TGTGCCAGCAGTGAACTAGCGGGGGGCTCTGACCAGGATACGCAGTATTTT,TRBJ2-3,.,TRBV2,TRBD2
CASRFRPSGMYEQYF,TGTGCCAGCAGGTTCCGTCCTAGCGGGATGTACGAGCAGTACTTC,TRBJ2-7,.,TRBV11-3,TRBD2
CASSSQGGQPQHF,TGTGCCAGCAGTTCACAGGGGGGTCAGCCCCAGCATTTT,TRBJ1-5,.,TRBV2,TRBD1
CASSRTAYEETQYF,TGCGCCAGCAGTAGGACAGCGTACGAAGAGACCCAGTACTTC,TRBJ2-5,.,TRBV10-1,.
CASSRTGNTEAFF,TGTGCCAGCAGCCGCACAGGGAACACTGAAGCTTTCTTT,TRBJ1-1,.,TRBV6-5,.
CASRKDRATEAFF,TGTGCCAGCAGGAAAGACAGGGCCACTGAAGCTTTCTTT,TRBJ1-1,.,TRBV5-4,TRBD1
CASSSWAYSTDTQYF,TGTGCCAGCAGTTCGTGGGCGTATAGCACAGATACGCAGTATTTT,TRBJ2-3,.,TRBV27,.
CASSQIKPYQETQYF,TGCGCCAGCAGCCAAATTAAGCCGTACCAAGAGACCCAGTACTTC,TRBJ2-5,.,TRBV4-1,.
CASSLGLGRELFF,TGTGCCAGCAGCTTGGGGCTTGGGCGGGAGCTGTTTTTT,TRBJ2-2,.,TRBV5-4,.
CASSWQTGGNTGELFF,TGTGCCAGTAGTTGGCAGACAGGGGGGAACACCGGGGAGCTGTTTTTT,TRBJ2-2,.,TRBV19,TRBD1
CASRSTGLAETQYF,TGTGCCAGCAGATCGACAGGGTTGGCAGAGACCCAGTACTTC,TRBJ2-5,once,TRBV11-2,TRBD1
CASRLLAGAYYEQYF,TGTGCCAGCAGGCTACTAGCGGGAGCTTACTACGAGCAGTACTTC,TRBJ2-7,.,TRBV6-4,TRBD2
CASSLNLGDSGLFF,TGTGCCAGCAGCTTAAACCTGGGGGACAGTGGGCTGTTTTTT,TRBJ1-4,.,TRBV7-6,TRBD1
CASSLGRASETQYF,TGTGCCAGCAGCTTAGGGCGGGCTTCGGAGACCCAGTACTTC,TRBJ2-5,.,TRBV11-2,.
CASSWGRELRDTQYF,TGTGCCAGCAGTTGGGGGCGGGAGCTCAGAGATACGCAGTATTTT,TRBJ2-3,.,TRBV11-2,.
CASSPGTGTYEQYF,TGCGCCAGCAGCCCCGGGACAGGAACCTACGAGCAGTACTTC,TRBJ2-7,.,TRBV5-1,TRBD1
CASSLLRGGAGGEQYF,TGTGCCAGCAGTTTATTGAGGGGTGGTGCGGGAGGCGAGCAGTACTTC,TRBJ2-7,.,TRBV28,TRBD2
CASSEYVQNTEAFF,TGTGCCAGCAGTGAATATGTTCAGAACACTGAAGCTTTCTTT,TRBJ1-1,.,TRBV25-1,.
CASSWPGRKAKNIQYF,TGTGCTAGCAGCTGGCCCGGGAGGAAGGCCAAAAACATTCAGTACTTC,TRBJ2-4,.,TRBV7-7,TRBD2
CASSPLGGLAGRNEQFF,TGTGCCAGCAGCCCTCTGGGAGGGCTAGCGGGCCGCAATGAGCAGTTCTTC,TRBJ2-1,.,TRBV7-2,TRBD2
CASSQDAAGGYNEQFF,TGCGCCAGCAGCCAAGATGCGGCGGGAGGGTACAATGAGCAGTTCTTC,TRBJ2-1,.,TRBV4-1,TRBD2
CASSPLAGGNNEQFF,TGTGCCAGCAGCCCACTAGCGGGGGGGAACAATGAGCAGTTCTTC,TRBJ2-1,.,TRBV27,TRBD2
CASSRGPYEQYF,TGTGCCAGCTCACGAGGGCCATACGAGCAGTACTTC,TRBJ2-7,.,TRBV18,.
CASSLGSGRRHPKYEQFF,TGTGCCAGCAGCTTGGGTAGCGGGAGAAGACACCCCAAATATGAGCAGTTCTTC,TRBJ2-1,.,TRBV5-6,TRBD2
CASSATGTGIGYTF,TGTGCCAGCAGCGCTACCGGGACAGGGATCGGCTACACCTTC,TRBJ1-2,.,TRBV6-1,TRBD1
CASSYSGSGNYNEQFF,TGTGCCAGCAGTTACTCGGGTAGCGGGAATTACAATGAGCAGTTCTTC,TRBJ2-1,.,TRBV6-5,TRBD2
CASSRGTNEQFF,TGTGCCAGCAGCCGAGGCACAAATGAGCAGTTCTTC,TRBJ2-1,.,TRBV13,.
CASSAPSGTGFQPQHF,TGTGCCAGTAGTGCTCCATCCGGGACAGGGTTTCAGCCCCAGCATTTT,TRBJ1-5,.,TRBV19,TRBD1
CSVEGTGTDLYF,TGCAGCGTTGAAGGAACCGGGACAGACCTATACTTC,TRBJ1-2,.,TRBV29-1,TRBD1
CASSPTGTGVNYGYTF,TGTGCCAGCAGTCCGACCGGGACAGGGGTGAACTATGGCTACACCTTC,TRBJ1-2,.,TRBV27,TRBD1
CASRAGTGLHGYTF,TGTGCCAGCAGAGCCGGGACAGGGTTACATGGCTACACCTTC,TRBJ1-2,.,TRBV6-6,TRBD1
CASSLGSGGPIYVTGELFF,TGTGCCAGCAGCTTGGGTTCGGGAGGGCCGATTTATGTCACCGGGGAGCTGTTTTTT,TRBJ2-2,.,TRBV5-4,TRBD2
CASSQSLKSLVEGQETQYF,TGCGCCAGCAGTCAATCGTTGAAGAGTTTGGTGGAGGGACAAGAGACCCAGTACTTC,TRBJ2-5,.,TRBV23-1,.
CASSHYTGELFF,TGTGCCAGTAGTCACTACACCGGGGAGCTGTTTTTT,TRBJ2-2,.,TRBV19,.
CASSSGLATDTQYF,TGTGCCAGCAGCAGTGGACTAGCTACAGATACGCAGTATTTT,TRBJ2-3,.,TRBV7-2,TRBD2
CASSLAGQQYF,TGTGCCAGCAGCTTAGCGGGGCAGCAGTACTTC,TRBJ2-7,.,TRBV5-4,TRBD2
CASSLFQSGQGHNEQFF,TGTGCCAGCAGCTTATTCCAGTCGGGACAGGGCCACAATGAGCAGTTCTTC,TRBJ2-1,.,TRBV7-8,TRBD1
CASRSSGAGATYEQYF,TGTGCCAGCAGATCCAGCGGGGCAGGGGCAACCTACGAGCAGTACTTC,TRBJ2-7,.,TRBV13,.
CASSQGLAQGEQFF,TGTGCCAGCAGCCAAGGGCTAGCGCAAGGTGAGCAGTTCTTC,TRBJ2-1,.,TRBV16,.
CASSLGGAEAFF,TGTGCCAGCAGCTTAGGGGGGGCTGAAGCTTTCTTT,TRBJ1-1,.,TRBV7-9,.
CASSLERQDLGGELFF,TGCGCCAGCAGCTTGGAACGACAGGATCTTGGCGGGGAGCTGTTTTTT,TRBJ2-2,.,TRBV5-1,.